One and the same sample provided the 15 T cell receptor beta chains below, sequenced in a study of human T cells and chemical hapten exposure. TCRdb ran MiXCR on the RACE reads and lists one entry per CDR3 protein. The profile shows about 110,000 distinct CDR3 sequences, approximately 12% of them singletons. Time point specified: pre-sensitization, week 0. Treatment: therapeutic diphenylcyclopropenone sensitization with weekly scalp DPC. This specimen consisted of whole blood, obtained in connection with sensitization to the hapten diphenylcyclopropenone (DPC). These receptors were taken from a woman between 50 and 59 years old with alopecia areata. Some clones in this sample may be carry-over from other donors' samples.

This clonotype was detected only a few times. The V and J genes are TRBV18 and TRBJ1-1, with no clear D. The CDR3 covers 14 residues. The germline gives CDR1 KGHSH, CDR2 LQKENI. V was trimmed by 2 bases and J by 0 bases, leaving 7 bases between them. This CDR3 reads CASSPTAMNTEAFF. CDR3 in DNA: TGTGCCAGCTCACCAACAGCAATGAACACTGAAGCTTTCTTT.

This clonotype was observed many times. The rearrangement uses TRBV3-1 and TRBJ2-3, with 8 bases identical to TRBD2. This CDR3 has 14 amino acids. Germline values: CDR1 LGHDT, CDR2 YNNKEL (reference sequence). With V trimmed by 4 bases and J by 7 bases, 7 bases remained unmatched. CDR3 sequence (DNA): TGTGCCAGCAGCCCCGGGACTAGAGCCTATACGCAGTATTTT. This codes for CASSPGTRAYTQYF.

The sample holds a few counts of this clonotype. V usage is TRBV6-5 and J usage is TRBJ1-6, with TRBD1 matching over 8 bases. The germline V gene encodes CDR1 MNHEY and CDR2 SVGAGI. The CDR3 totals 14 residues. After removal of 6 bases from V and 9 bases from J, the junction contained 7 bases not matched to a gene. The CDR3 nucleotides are TGTGCCAGCAGCGTCACAGGGGGTCCTTCACCCCTCCACTTT. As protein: CASSVTGGPSPLHF.

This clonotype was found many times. CDR3 residues: CASSLGGHPTDTQYF. As DNA, the CDR3 is TGTGCCAGCAGCTTAGGGGGCCACCCCACAGATACGCAGTATTTT. The chain combines TRBV7-2 with TRBJ2-3; D may be TRBD1 (5 bases). The length of the CDR3 is 15 residues. Germline CDR1 SGHTA, CDR2 FQGNSA. The V end was cut by 1 base, the J end by 2 bases, with 10 bases between.

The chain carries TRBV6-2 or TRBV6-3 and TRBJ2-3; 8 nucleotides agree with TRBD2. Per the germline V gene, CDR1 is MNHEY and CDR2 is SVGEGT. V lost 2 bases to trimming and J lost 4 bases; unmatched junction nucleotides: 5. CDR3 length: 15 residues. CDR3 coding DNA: TGTGCCAGCAGTTACGGGACTAGTCGGGCAGATACGCAGTATTTT. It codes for CASSYGTSRADTQYF.

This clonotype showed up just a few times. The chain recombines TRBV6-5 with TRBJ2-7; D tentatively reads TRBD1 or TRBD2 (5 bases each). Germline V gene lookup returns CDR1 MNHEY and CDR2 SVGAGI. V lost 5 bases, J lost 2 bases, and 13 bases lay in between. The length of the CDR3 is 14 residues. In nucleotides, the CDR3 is TGTGCCAGCAGTCCCCGGGACGGAGCCTACGAGCAGTACTTC. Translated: CASSPRDGAYEQYF.

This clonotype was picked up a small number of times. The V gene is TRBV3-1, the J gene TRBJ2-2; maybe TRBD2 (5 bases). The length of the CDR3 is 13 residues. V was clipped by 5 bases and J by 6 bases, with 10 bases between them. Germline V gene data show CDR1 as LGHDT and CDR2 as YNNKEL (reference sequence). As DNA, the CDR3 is TGTGCCAGCAGCTTCACTAGGTCCGGGGAGCTGTTTTTT. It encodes CASSFTRSGELFF.

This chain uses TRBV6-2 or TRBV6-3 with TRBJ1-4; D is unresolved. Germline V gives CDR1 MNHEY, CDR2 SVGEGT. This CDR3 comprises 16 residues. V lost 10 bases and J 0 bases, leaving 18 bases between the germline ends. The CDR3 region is CATQNSDGATNEKLFF. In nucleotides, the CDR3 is TGTGCCACCCAAAACTCCGACGGGGCAACTAATGAAAAACTGTTTTTT.

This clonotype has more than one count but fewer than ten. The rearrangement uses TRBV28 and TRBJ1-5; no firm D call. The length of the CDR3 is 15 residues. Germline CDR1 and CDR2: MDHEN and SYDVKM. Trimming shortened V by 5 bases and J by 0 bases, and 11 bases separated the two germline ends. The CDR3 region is CASSQIPSSNQPQHF. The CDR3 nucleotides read TGTGCCAGCAGTCAAATACCGAGTAGCAATCAGCCCCAGCATTTT.

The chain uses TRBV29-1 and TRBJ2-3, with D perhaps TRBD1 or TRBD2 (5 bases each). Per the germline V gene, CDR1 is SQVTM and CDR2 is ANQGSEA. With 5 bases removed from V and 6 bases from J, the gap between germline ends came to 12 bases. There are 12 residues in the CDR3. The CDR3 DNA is TGCAGCGTTCGGGACCAGACCGATACGCAGTATTTT. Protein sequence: CSVRDQTDTQYF.

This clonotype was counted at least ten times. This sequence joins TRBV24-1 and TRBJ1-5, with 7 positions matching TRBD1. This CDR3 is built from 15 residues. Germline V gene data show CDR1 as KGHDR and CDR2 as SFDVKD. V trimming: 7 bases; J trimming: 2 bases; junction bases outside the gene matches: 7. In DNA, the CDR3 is TGTGCCACCAGCACCCCCGGGACAGGCAATCAGCCCCAGCATTTT. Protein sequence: CATSTPGTGNQPQHF.

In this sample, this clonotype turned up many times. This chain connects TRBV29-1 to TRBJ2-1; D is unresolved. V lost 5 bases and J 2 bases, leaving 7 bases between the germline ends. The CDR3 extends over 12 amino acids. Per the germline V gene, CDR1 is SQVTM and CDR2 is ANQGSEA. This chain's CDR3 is CSVMTTYNEQFF. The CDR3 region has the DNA TGCAGCGTTATGACCACCTACAATGAGCAGTTCTTC.

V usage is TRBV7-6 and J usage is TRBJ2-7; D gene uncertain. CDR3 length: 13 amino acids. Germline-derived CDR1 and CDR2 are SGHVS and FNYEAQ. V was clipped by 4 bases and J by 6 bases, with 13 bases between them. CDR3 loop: CASSSFGLSEQYF. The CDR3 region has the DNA TGTGCCAGCAGCTCTTTTGGGTTGAGCGAGCAGTACTTC.

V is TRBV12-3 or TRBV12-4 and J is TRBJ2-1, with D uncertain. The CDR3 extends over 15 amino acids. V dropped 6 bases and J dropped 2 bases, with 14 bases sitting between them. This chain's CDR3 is CASRARAGPYNEQFF. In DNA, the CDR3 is TGTGCCAGCAGGGCCCGGGCCGGTCCCTACAATGAGCAGTTCTTC.

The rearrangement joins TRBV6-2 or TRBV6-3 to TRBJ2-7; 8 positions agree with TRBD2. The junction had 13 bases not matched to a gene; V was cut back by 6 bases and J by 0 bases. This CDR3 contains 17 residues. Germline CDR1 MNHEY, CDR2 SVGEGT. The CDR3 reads CASSKRAGGDGSYEQYF. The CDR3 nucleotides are TGTGCCAGCAGCAAGAGGGCGGGGGGCGACGGCTCCTACGAGCAGTACTTC.